This passage covers 27 T cell receptor beta chains from one sample sequenced in a study of HIV-infected children after antiretroviral therapy interruption. A 3' RACE protocol on RNA, with unique molecular identifiers, produced the TCR library. TCRdb processed the 3' RACE reads anew with MiXCR; each CDR3 protein has one entry. The sample yields about 89,000 distinct CDR3 sequences, around 6.9% seen once. Treatment meaning: PENTA 11 planned treatment interruption arm or continuous ART arm. This sample comprised CD45RA+ CD4+ T cells from PBMCs, pooled from several time points, obtained from a donor given antiretroviral therapy, either interrupted or continuous. Subset indicated: naive CD4+ CD45RA+ CD45RO- T cells. All receptors derive from a pool of human donors with HIV.

The rearrangement links TRBV3-1 to TRBJ1-1; the D is unclear. Germline values: CDR1 LGHDT, CDR2 YNNKEL (reference sequence). The V end was cut by 3 bases, the J end by 1 base, with 15 bases between. The CDR3 contains 16 residues. Written as DNA, the CDR3 is TGTGCCAGCAGCCAGGGAGAGCTTAAACCGAACACTGAAGCTTTCTTT. Translated: CASSQGELKPNTEAFF.

At least ten counts were recorded for this clonotype. The chain is built from TRBV10-2 and TRBJ2-6; D ambiguous. Germline V CDR1 and CDR2: WSHSY, SAAADI. V was shortened by 3 bases and J by 3 bases, with 3 bases between the two germline ends. The CDR3 has 13 amino acids. CDR3 bases: TGCGCCAGCAGTGAATTTGGGGCCAACGTCCTGACTTTC. This sequence encodes CASSEFGANVLTF.

This clonotype showed up many times. CDR3 bases: TGTGCCAGCAGTTCGTTTGGGCAGGGGAACTACGAGCAGTACTTC. Protein: CASSSFGQGNYEQYF. The V call is TRBV12-3 or TRBV12-4, the J call TRBJ2-7, with D perhaps TRBD1 (6 bases). Trimming took 4 bases from V and 3 from J, leaving 16 bases between them. The CDR3 sequence is 15 residues long.

This chain joins TRBV2 and TRBJ2-7, with D possibly being TRBD2 (6 bases). This CDR3 region has 14 residues. CDR1 SNHLY and CDR2 FYNNEI come from the germline V gene. Trimming pared 6 bases from V and 6 bases from J, leaving 18 bases between. The CDR3 DNA reads as TGTGCCAGCAGCTTATCATCCTACGGGGGCGAGCAGTACTTC. This gives the protein CASSLSSYGGEQYF. Combining the CDR3 with reference TRBV2 and TRBJ2-7 gives the whole variable domain EPEVTQTPSHQVTQMGQEVILRCVPISNHLYFYWYRQILGQKVEFLVSFYNNEISEKSEIFDDQFSVERPDGSNFTLKIRSTKLEDSAMYFCASSLSSYGGEQYFGPGTRLTVT.

V and J are TRBV20-1 and TRBJ1-5; the D is unclear. Germline CDR1 DFQATT, CDR2 SNEGSKA (reference sequence). This CDR3 spans 13 amino acids. V dropped 3 bases and J dropped 2 bases, with 8 bases sitting between them. CDR3 sequence (DNA): TGCAGTGCTAGCAGAGAGGGCAATCAGCCCCAGCATTTT. Protein product: CSASREGNQPQHF.

This clonotype has at least ten counts. This sequence joins TRBV9 and TRBJ2-2; weak D call: TRBD2 (5 bases). Germline lookup yields CDR1 SGDLS and CDR2 YYNGEE. Between the trimmed V and J ends, which lost 5 bases and 7 bases, there was a span of 18 bases. This CDR3 spans 15 amino acids. Here the CDR3 DNA reads TGTGCCAGCAGTTTGAGGGTTCAGTCCTTCGGGGAGCTGTTTTTT. Translation: CASSLRVQSFGELFF. Full variable domain (remainder filled in from reference TRBV9 and TRBJ2-2): DSGVTQTPKHLITATGQRVTLRCSPRSGDLSVYWYQQSLDQGLQFLIQYYNGEERAKGNILERFSAQQFPDLHSELNLSSLELGDSALYFCASSLRVQSFGELFFGEGSRLTVL.

Only a few counts were recorded for this clonotype. The rearrangement links TRBV12-3 or TRBV12-4 to TRBJ1-5; no clear D. Trimming took 7 bases from V and 9 from J, leaving 16 bases between them. The CDR3 is 13 residues long. The CDR3 DNA is TGTGCCAGCACCCATAGTCATGCGGGGCCCCAGCATTTT. Its protein product is CASTHSHAGPQHF.

The V and J genes are TRBV7-3 and TRBJ1-2; possible D gene TRBD1, 6 bases. The V gene's germline CDR1 is SGHTA and CDR2 FQGTGA. The CDR3 runs to 15 residues. V gave up 5 bases and J gave up 3 bases, with 16 bases separating them. In DNA form, the CDR3 reads TGTGCCAGCAGCCTTGGCCCTCAGGGGCACTATGGCTACACCTTC. Translation gives CASSLGPQGHYGYTF.

This rearrangement joins TRBV7-3 to TRBJ2-2, with D perhaps TRBD1 or TRBD2 (6 bases each). Trimming took 5 bases from V and 5 from J, leaving 27 bases between them. There are 19 residues in the CDR3. Germline lookup yields CDR1 SGHTA and CDR2 FQGTGA. CDR3 sequence: CASSAERGTAAALTGELFF. The CDR3 nucleotides read TGTGCCAGCAGCGCCGAGAGGGGGACTGCCGCAGCTTTAACCGGGGAGCTGTTTTTT.

In its sample, this clonotype was seen many times. This rearrangement joins TRBV6-2 or TRBV6-3 to TRBJ1-5; TRBD1 matches at 7 bases. The V segment lost 7 bases and the J segment 1 base; nucleotides outside the gene matches: 7. The CDR3 loop spans 15 amino acids. Germline V CDR1 and CDR2: MNHEY, SVGEGT. CDR3 bases: TGTGCCAGCATGAGGACAGGAATGAGCAATCAGCCCCAGCATTTT. This gives the protein CASMRTGMSNQPQHF.

This clonotype was found many times. The chain employs TRBV7-8 and TRBJ2-7; D perhaps matches TRBD2 (5 bases). The CDR3 runs to 16 residues. Deletions cut 1 base from V and 6 bases from J, with 19 bases between. Germline loops: CDR1 SGHVS, CDR2 FQNEAQ. CDR3 coding DNA: TGTGCCAGCAGCTTAGGATTGCGGTCGGGGAGCTTCGAGCAGTACTTC. Protein sequence: CASSLGLRSGSFEQYF.

This clonotype has a count of ten or more. The V gene is TRBV20-1, the J gene TRBJ1-2; D is unresolved. With 0 bases removed from V and 0 bases from J, the gap between germline ends came to 11 bases. Germline CDR1 reads DFQATT; CDR2 reads SNEGSKA (reference sequence). The CDR3 is 15 residues long. As DNA, the CDR3 is TGCAGTGCTAGAGATTATGGCAGAGCTAACTATGGCTACACCTTC. Its translation is CSARDYGRANYGYTF.

The V call is TRBV2, the J call TRBJ2-3, with TRBD2 matching over 10 bases. The germline CDR1 and CDR2 sequences are SNHLY and FYNNEI. This CDR3 is built from 16 residues. V trimming: 8 bases; J trimming: 6 bases; junction bases outside the gene matches: 14. Written as DNA, the CDR3 is TGTGCCAGCTCCGAAGCGGGGGGGCACAGGTCCGATACGCAGTATTTT. Amino acids: CASSEAGGHRSDTQYF.

A few counts support this clonotype. The rearrangement links TRBV28 to TRBJ2-7, with D possibly matching TRBD1 (6 bases). The CDR3 is 13 residues long. V lost 4 bases and J lost 6, with 13 bases in between. Germline V gene data show CDR1 as MDHEN and CDR2 as SYDVKM. The CDR3 protein is CASSSTNRAEQYF. CDR3 DNA: TGTGCCAGCAGTTCAACGAACAGGGCCGAGCAGTACTTC.

This clonotype was counted at least ten times. The chain couples TRBV12-3 or TRBV12-4 to TRBJ1-1; 8 bases match TRBD1. After removal of 5 bases from V and 6 bases from J, the junction contained 11 bases not matched to a gene. The CDR3 is 15 residues long. CDR3 DNA sequence: TGTGCCAGCAGTCTCGGACAGGGCGGGTCCTCTGAAGCTTTCTTT. Amino acids: CASSLGQGGSSEAFF.

The J gene is TRBJ2-7, the V gene TRBV5-1; 13 bases agree with TRBD2. The germline gives CDR1 SGHRS, CDR2 YFSETQ. V gave up 4 bases and J gave up 3 bases; unmatched junction bases: 4. CDR3 length: 15 amino acids. The CDR3 region is CASSIGTSGDYEQYF. CDR3 in DNA: TGCGCCAGCAGCATAGGGACTAGCGGGGACTACGAGCAGTACTTC.

This clonotype was counted a few times. Likely a read error: the CDR3 ends without its conserved phenylalanine or tryptophan. The DNA is left out, because the CDR3 cannot be placed on it with certainty; the CDR3 is given as TCRdb lists it. This chain's CDR3 is CASSLVRTA. This chain links TRBV5-1 with TRBJ2-3; the table gives TRBD1 as D, unverified against the DNA. The V gene's germline CDR1 is SGHRS and CDR2 YFSETQ. The CDR3 extends over 9 residues, inclusive of both ends.

In this sample, this clonotype turned up a few times. The chain links TRBV5-1 to TRBJ2-4; 11 bases agree with TRBD2. Trimming removed 1 base from V and 6 bases from J; junction bases left unmatched: 9. This CDR3 contains 17 residues. Germline-derived CDR1 and CDR2 are SGHRS and YFSETQ. This CDR3 is CASSLPSGGPNLNIQYF. The DNA for the CDR3 is TGCGCCAGCAGCTTGCCTAGCGGGGGGCCAAACCTAAACATTCAGTACTTC.

The J gene is TRBJ2-3, the V gene TRBV19; perhaps TRBD1 as D (5 bases). Per germline, CDR1 LNHDA and CDR2 SQIVND (reference sequence). Between the trimmed V and J ends, which lost 6 bases and 6 bases, there was a span of 22 bases. The CDR3 loop spans 16 amino acids. This CDR3 reads CASSAQNTDSWDTQYF. The CDR3 nucleotides are TGTGCCAGTAGCGCGCAGAATACCGACAGTTGGGATACGCAGTATTTT.

This clonotype was seen many times. The chain recombines TRBV28 with TRBJ2-1; 8 positions match TRBD1. Trimming at V came to 7 bases and at J to 1 base, leaving 9 bases not matched to a gene. Germline V gene data show CDR1 as MDHEN and CDR2 as SYDVKM. There are 16 residues in the CDR3. The CDR3 protein is CASTPRTGRSYNEQFF. In DNA form, the CDR3 reads TGTGCCAGCACCCCCCGGACAGGGCGGTCCTACAATGAGCAGTTCTTC.

In this sample, this clonotype turned up many times. The gene calls are TRBV14 and TRBJ1-1; the D gene is possibly TRBD1 (5 bases). The CDR3 runs 16 residues. Germline CDR1 and CDR2: SGHDN and FVKESK. Trimming left V 3 bases short and J 0 bases short, with 14 bases between. The CDR3 sequence is CASSQVLQVLNTEAFF. CDR3 DNA: TGTGCCAGCAGCCAGGTTCTACAGGTACTGAACACTGAAGCTTTCTTT.

V and J are TRBV6-5 and TRBJ1-5, with no clear D. V was shortened by 2 bases and J by 5 bases, with 13 bases between the two germline ends. The CDR3 extends over 15 amino acids. Germline assignment: CDR1 MNHEY and CDR2 SVGAGI. CDR3 protein: CASSYPSGSDQPQHF. CDR3 DNA sequence: TGTGCCAGCAGTTACCCCTCTGGGTCGGATCAGCCCCAGCATTTT.

This clonotype was counted ten times or more. The chain uses TRBV25-1 and TRBJ1-1; TRBD1 is a possible D gene (5 bases). V was clipped by 4 bases and J by 0 bases, with 6 bases between them. The germline CDR1 and CDR2 sequences are MGHDK and SYGVNS. CDR3 length: 13 amino acids. The CDR3 DNA is TGTGCCAGCAGTGCGACAGTGAACACTGAAGCTTTCTTT. Encoded protein: CASSATVNTEAFF.

In its sample, this clonotype was seen many times. V is TRBV12-3 or TRBV12-4 and J is TRBJ1-5, with a tentative D call TRBD1 (5 bases). There are 16 residues in the CDR3. The V gene lost 5 bases and the J gene lost 0 bases, with 14 bases spanning the gap. The CDR3 DNA follows: TGTGCCAGCAGTCCTCTGGGACTGAATAGCAATCAGCCCCAGCATTTT. Its translation: CASSPLGLNSNQPQHF.

This clonotype was seen many times. The chain couples TRBV11-2 to TRBJ2-7; 9 bases match TRBD1. Germline V gene data show CDR1 as SGHAT and CDR2 as FQNNGV. The CDR3 runs to 15 residues. The ends lost 4 bases at V and 2 bases at J; junction bases unmatched: 6. Here the CDR3 DNA reads TGTGCCAGCAGCTCGGGACAGGGCTATACCTACGAGCAGTACTTC. Its protein product is CASSSGQGYTYEQYF.

The sample holds many counts of this clonotype. The CDR3 loop reads CASSVPYPGVQYF. The DNA of the CDR3 is TGTGCCAGCAGTGTCCCTTACCCGGGCGTGCAGTACTTC. The chain recombines TRBV2 with TRBJ2-7; D not certain. The CDR3 has 13 residues. Deletions cut 4 bases from V and 9 bases from J, with 16 bases between. The germline CDR1 and CDR2 sequences are SNHLY and FYNNEI.

This clonotype was seen at least ten times. The CDR3 DNA reads TGTGCCAGCAGGTTGGACAGCTCTGGAAACACCATATATTTT. This translates into CASRLDSSGNTIYF. This chain links TRBV2 with TRBJ1-3, with D perhaps matching TRBD1 (6 bases). The CDR3 is made up of 14 amino acids. The germline V gene has CDR1 SNHLY and CDR2 FYNNEI. V was clipped by 6 bases and J by 0 bases, with 9 bases between them.